This TCR beta chain originates from a study of T cells in localized non-small cell lung cancer. For this clone: As yet, its antigen is unknown.

Trimming took off 0 bases at V and 3 bases at J, with 5 bases between the two ends. This CDR3 comprises 13 residues. Per the germline V gene, CDR1 is SGHDT and CDR2 is YYEEEE. Profiling relied on immunoSEQ multiplex PCR, and the TCRdb table lists in-frame clones only, not all of them. The sample includes about 79,000 clones, around nine tenths of them seen just once. General study findings and limits: Heterogeneity within the tumor remains possible, as just one region underwent sequencing. Adjacent uninvolved lung tissue had the highest T cell clonality, exceeding tumor.

This receptor was obtained from a woman aged 35-70 years with stage I squamous cell lung carcinoma. The sequences come from peripheral blood, collected before any cancer treatment. The V and J genes are TRBV5-6 and TRBJ2-3; no clear D. The CDR3 region is CASSLVSTDTQYF. CDR3 DNA: TGTGCCAGCAGCTTGGTTAGTACAGATACGCAGTATTTT.